The T cell receptor (beta chain) under discussion was sequenced for a study of shared clonotypes between healthy human individuals. This clone is a singleton in its sample. Assay used: immunoSEQ multiplex PCR; TCRdb lists only in-frame clones, some missing. The sample consists of about 490,000 clones, 70% to 85% of them appearing once. The CDR3 loop spans 15 amino acids. Germline-derived CDR1 and CDR2 are GTSNPN and SVGIG (reference sequence). V was pared by 0 bases and J by 8 bases, with 16 bases between. V gene TRBV30 combines with J gene TRBJ2-2; tentatively, D is TRBD2 (6 bases). The specimen was PBMCs. This TCR was sampled from a woman aged 40 to 50 in good health. Some clones in this sample may be carry-over from other donors' samples. This CDR3 is CAWSVLGDSSGELFF. In nucleotides, the CDR3 is TGTGCCTGGAGTGTACTAGGGGACTCTTCAGGGGAGCTGTTTTTT.